This T cell receptor beta chain emerged from a study of T cell changes during pregnancy in multiple sclerosis. The V end lost 3 bases, the J end lost 5 bases, and 17 bases lay between the germline ends. Germline lookup yields CDR1 SGDLS and CDR2 YYNGEE. The CDR3 is 16 amino acids. Sequencing used immunoSEQ multiplex PCR; TCRdb keeps in-frame clones, though not all of them. This table holds some 36,000 clones, just over 90% found once. The input for sequencing was peripheral blood, taken in the second trimester of pregnancy. V and J are TRBV9 and TRBJ2-2, with D perhaps TRBD2 (7 bases). The TCR was taken from a female donor in good health, enrolled as a control in a pregnancy study. The CDR3 sequence is CASSGGRGALTGELFF. CDR3 sequence (DNA): TGTGCCAGCAGCGGGGGACGGGGGGCGCTTACCGGGGAGCTGTTTTTT.